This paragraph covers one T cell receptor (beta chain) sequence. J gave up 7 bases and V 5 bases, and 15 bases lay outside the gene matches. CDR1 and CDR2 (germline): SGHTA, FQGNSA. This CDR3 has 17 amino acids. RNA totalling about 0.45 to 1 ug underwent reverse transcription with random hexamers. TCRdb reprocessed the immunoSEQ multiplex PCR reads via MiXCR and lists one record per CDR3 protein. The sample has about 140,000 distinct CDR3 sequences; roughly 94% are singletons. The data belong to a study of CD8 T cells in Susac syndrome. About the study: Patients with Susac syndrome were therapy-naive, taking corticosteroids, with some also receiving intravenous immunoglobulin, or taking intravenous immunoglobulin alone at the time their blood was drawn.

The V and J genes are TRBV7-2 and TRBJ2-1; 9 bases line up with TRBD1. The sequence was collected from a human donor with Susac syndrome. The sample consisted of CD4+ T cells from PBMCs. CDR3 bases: TGTGCCAGCAGCCCCCTTTCGACAGGGGGAAGGACGAATGAGCAGTTCTTC. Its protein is CASSPLSTGGRTNEQFF.